One TCR beta chain is described in this entry. These data come from a study of blood T cell repertoires in COVID-19. Original analysis: Reference gene primer amplification in the assay estimated nucleated cell counts. The method was immunoSEQ multiplex PCR; TCRdb's version includes in-frame clones alone and lacks a portion of them. V and J calls and clone size follow that table, whereas D and trimming were derived from the DNA. The table has about 190,000 clones, roughly 73% seen once. Germline V lookup: CDR1 MDHEN, CDR2 SYDVKM. V shed 6 bases and J 2 bases; nucleotides not matched to a gene: 4. The CDR3 is 14 amino acids.

The J gene is TRBJ1-3, the V gene TRBV28, with 7 bases lining up with TRBD1. The TCR sequence derives from a woman of 80 years or more with active or convalescent COVID-19. The source material was peripheral blood. The CDR3 loop reads CASRAQGAGNTIYF. Here the CDR3 DNA reads TGTGCCAGCAGAGCCCAGGGGGCTGGAAACACCATATATTTT.